This T cell receptor beta chain emerged from a study of OX40 agonist ivuxolimab in advanced cancers. Study-wide context: With ivuxolimab, an agonistic anti-OX40 (CD134) antibody, patients were treated.

Trimming left V 0 bases short and J 3 bases short, with 0 bases between. CDR3 length: 11 amino acids. Per germline, CDR1 WSHSY and CDR2 SAAADI. TCRdb keeps only in-frame clones here, not all; method: immunoSEQ multiplex PCR. Among 70,000 to 80,000 clones listed, around 94% were seen once. The input for sequencing was CD4+ or CD8+ T cells sorted from blood, taken in a trial of the OX40 agonist ivuxolimab. The source of this sequence is an adult with an advanced solid tumor such as melanoma, head and neck, liver or kidney cancer. The chain recombines TRBV10-2 with TRBJ2-7, with D uncertain. The CDR3 nucleotides are TGCGCCAGCAGTGAGTCCTACGAGCAGTACTTC. Protein: CASSESYEQYF.